These 9 T cell receptor beta chains came from one sample sequenced in a study of CD8 T cells in ankylosing spondylitis. From the 5' RACE reads, TCRdb called clonotypes with MiXCR, one entry per CDR3 protein. The table lists roughly 68,000 distinct CDR3 sequences, around 6.5% of them singletons. The sample was synovial fluid, either unsorted or a sorted T cell fraction (not recorded which). These TCRs come from a male donor with ankylosing spondylitis.

This clonotype was recorded many times. J is TRBJ2-3 and V is TRBV20-1; D may be TRBD2 (6 bases). Trimming removed 2 bases from V and 0 bases from J, with 27 bases in between. The CDR3 contains 20 residues. Germline V CDR1 and CDR2: DFQATT, SNEGSKA (reference sequence). The CDR3 is CSARRQGGSKLAGSTDTQYF. The CDR3 region has the DNA TGCAGTGCTAGAAGGCAGGGCGGGTCAAAACTAGCTGGAAGCACAGATACGCAGTATTTT.

The chain recombines TRBV10-1 with TRBJ2-1; D not certain. The germline V gene has CDR1 WNHNN and CDR2 SYGVQD (reference sequence). The germline V and J ends were trimmed by 0 bases and 7 bases, with 10 bases remaining between them. The CDR3 is made up of 14 amino acids. As DNA, the CDR3 is TGCGCCAGCAGTGAGTCGAGGACCAGGAATGAGCAGTTCTTC. Translating gives CASSESRTRNEQFF.

This clonotype was observed at least ten times. V usage is TRBV6-1 and J usage is TRBJ1-1, with no clear D. V dropped 6 bases and J dropped 5 bases, with 13 bases sitting between them. The CDR3 has 13 amino acids. Germline CDR1 is MNHNS and CDR2 is SASEGT. The CDR3 loop reads CASREALRTEAFF. CDR3 nucleotides: TGTGCCAGCAGGGAGGCCCTCCGGACTGAAGCTTTCTTT.

This clonotype was picked up many times. V usage is TRBV4-1 and J usage is TRBJ2-7; perhaps TRBD2 as D (6 bases). There are 15 residues in the CDR3. V was shortened by 0 bases and J by 11 bases, with 20 bases between the two germline ends. CDR1 is MGHRA and CDR2 is YSYEKL in the germline V gene. CDR3 protein: CASSQDGGDQYVKYF. CDR3 in DNA: TGCGCCAGCAGCCAAGATGGCGGGGACCAATATGTTAAGTACTTC.

In its sample, this clonotype was seen a few times. The V and J genes are TRBV7-2 and TRBJ1-3, with a possible D match to TRBD1 (5 bases). Germline CDR1 reads SGHTA; CDR2 reads FQGNSA. Trimming stripped 5 bases from V and 1 base from J, with 12 bases between. The CDR3 has 15 amino acids. The CDR3 DNA reads as TGTGCCAGCAGCCACAGCCCAGGGTCTGGAAACACCATATATTTT. Translated: CASSHSPGSGNTIYF.

CDR3 sequence reads: CASSQDYGSSGRFHEQFF. The CDR3 bases are TGTGCCAGCAGCCAAGATTATGGGAGTAGCGGGAGATTCCATGAGCAGTTCTTC. The gene calls are TRBV14 and TRBJ2-1; 9 bases align to TRBD2. V trimming: 0 bases; J trimming: 8 bases; junction bases outside the gene matches: 14. The CDR3 contains 18 residues. Germline CDR1 and CDR2: SGHDN and FVKESK.

This clonotype was counted at least ten times. The gene calls are TRBV12-3 or TRBV12-4 and TRBJ2-1, with TRBD2 matching 13 bases. V was clipped by 6 bases and J by 7 bases; unmatched bases: 6. This CDR3 is 15 amino acids long. The chain's CDR3 is CASSPGLAGRNEQFF. Here the CDR3 DNA reads TGTGCCAGCAGCCCGGGACTAGCGGGGCGGAATGAGCAGTTCTTC.

This clonotype has just a few counts. The gene calls are TRBV7-9 and TRBJ1-1; TRBD1 aligns across 9 bases. Trimming removed 5 bases from V and 4 bases from J; junction bases left unmatched: 5. The germline gives CDR1 SEHNR, CDR2 FQNEAQ (reference sequence). The CDR3 consists of 14 residues. The CDR3 here is CASSHRGRGTEAFF. The DNA for the CDR3 is TGTGCCAGCAGCCACAGGGGGCGCGGCACTGAAGCTTTCTTT.

The sample holds many counts of this clonotype. The J gene is TRBJ1-3, the V gene TRBV7-2; D uncertain. Deletions cut 1 base from V and 0 bases from J, with 10 bases between. The germline V gene encodes CDR1 SGHTA and CDR2 FQGNSA. The CDR3 length is 16 residues. The DNA for the CDR3 is TGTGCCAGCAGCTTAGATGGCATCGTCTCTGGAAACACCATATATTTT. Protein: CASSLDGIVSGNTIYF.